The 28 T cell receptor beta chains reported below all come from one sample, sequenced in a study of T cells in localized non-small cell lung cancer. Sequencing used immunoSEQ multiplex PCR; TCRdb keeps in-frame clones, though not all of them. The sample lists about 28,000 clones; 70% to 90% were seen once. The sample in question was peripheral blood, obtained before any cancer treatment. Every receptor here comes from a woman aged 18-55 years with stage I lung adenocarcinoma.

V and J are TRBV6-5 and TRBJ2-4; 7 bases are a match to TRBD2. The length of the CDR3 is 14 residues. Trimming cost V 7 bases and J 6 bases; bases outside gene matches: 9. Germline V gene sequence: CDR1 MNHEY, CDR2 SVGAGI. The CDR3 sequence is CASTPSGKRNIQYF. CDR3 nucleotides: TGTGCCAGCACCCCCAGCGGGAAGAGAAACATTCAGTACTTC.

The chain recombines TRBV19 with TRBJ1-5; TRBD1 aligns across 8 bases. This CDR3 comprises 13 residues. Trimming at V came to 5 bases and at J to 7 bases, leaving 4 bases not matched to a gene. Germline CDR1 LNHDA, CDR2 SQIVND (reference sequence). CDR3 DNA sequence: TGTGCCAGTAGTTCGGACAGGGAGCAGCCCCAGCATTTT. It specifies CASSSDREQPQHF.

The J gene is TRBJ2-7, the V gene TRBV19, with D possibly TRBD1 on 6 matching bases. The CDR3 has 15 amino acids. Germline lookup yields CDR1 LNHDA and CDR2 SQIVND (reference sequence). Trimming cost V 3 bases and J 3 bases, with 15 bases left between them. Here the CDR3 reads CASSMRGNEGYEQYF. The CDR3 nucleotides read TGTGCCAGTAGTATGAGGGGGAACGAGGGCTACGAGCAGTACTTC.

The DNA of the CDR3 is TGTGCCAGCCGTGTGGGGTCCGGAAACACCATATATTTT. This sequence encodes CASRVGSGNTIYF. The chain uses TRBV25-1 and TRBJ1-3; D gene ambiguous. The CDR3 spans 13 residues. V was trimmed by 8 bases and J by 4 bases, leaving 12 bases between them. The germline gives CDR1 MGHDK, CDR2 SYGVNS.

The rearrangement uses TRBV5-8 and TRBJ2-5, with 9 bases fitting TRBD1. This CDR3 is 16 amino acids long. V dropped 3 bases and J dropped 2; count of bases not matched to a gene: 8. Per the germline V gene, CDR1 is SGHTS and CDR2 is YDEGEE. CDR3 sequence (DNA): TGTGCCAGCAGCTCCCGACAGGGGGTACATCAAGAGACCCAGTACTTC. It encodes CASSSRQGVHQETQYF. The whole variable domain, filled in from reference TRBV5-8 and TRBJ2-5, reads EAGVTQSPTHLIKTRGQQATLRCSPISGHTSVYWYQQALGLGLQFLLWYDEGEERNRGNFPPRFSGRQFPNYSSELNVNALELEDSALYLCASSSRQGVHQETQYFGPGTRLLVL.

V and J are TRBV5-1 and TRBJ2-7, with TRBD2 as a possible D gene (5 bases). The CDR3 extends over 12 amino acids. CDR1 and CDR2 from the germline V gene are SGHRS and YFSETQ. The V end was cut by 0 bases, the J end by 6 bases, with 7 bases between. The CDR3 loop reads CASSLVRGEQYF. The DNA for the CDR3 is TGCGCCAGCAGCTTGGTACGGGGCGAGCAGTACTTC.

This rearrangement joins TRBV6-5 to TRBJ2-5; no clear D. The J call is uncertain, as TRBJ2-7 better fits the DNA end. Germline V gene sequence: CDR1 MNHEY, CDR2 SVGAGI. The CDR3 consists of 14 residues. The CDR3 DNA reads TGTGCCAGTTCCGCGGCCTATGGACCTTACGAGCAGTACTTC. Residues: CASSAAYGPYEQYF.

The chain links TRBV28 to TRBJ2-4; D remains unclear. V was shortened by 6 bases and J by 8 bases, with 17 bases between the two germline ends. Germline V lookup: CDR1 MDHEN, CDR2 SYDVKM. This CDR3 region has 14 residues. The CDR3: CASSGPRGLDIQYF. Written as DNA, the CDR3 is TGTGCCAGCAGCGGTCCCCGCGGTCTGGACATTCAGTACTTC. Combining the CDR3 with reference TRBV28 and TRBJ2-4 gives the whole variable domain DVKVTQSSRYLVKRTGEKVFLECVQDMDHENMFWYRQDPGLGLRLIYFSYDVKMKEKGDIPEGYSVSREKKERFSLILESASTNQTSMYLCASSGPRGLDIQYFGAGTRLSVL.

The chain combines TRBV19 with TRBJ2-3; D ambiguous. Between the trimmed V and J ends, which lost 5 bases and 4 bases, there was a span of 13 bases. Germline lookup yields CDR1 LNHDA and CDR2 SQIVND (reference sequence). This CDR3 spans 14 amino acids. DNA of the CDR3: TGTGCCAGTAGTTCCCCTCCCGTTTCAGATACGCAGTATTTT. It encodes CASSSPPVSDTQYF.

The chain carries TRBV11-2 and TRBJ2-1; the match to TRBD2 covers 8 bases. V lost 6 bases and J lost 9; bases outside the gene matches: 13. From germline, CDR1 is SGHAT and CDR2 FQNNGV. The CDR3 extends over 15 amino acids. CDR3 region: CASSGGRQAGGEQFF. CDR3 nucleotide sequence: TGTGCCAGCAGTGGAGGGAGACAGGCGGGGGGTGAGCAGTTCTTC.

The chain recombines TRBV27 with TRBJ2-1; D gene ambiguous. The V end lost 8 bases, the J end lost 2 bases, and 7 bases lay between the germline ends. Germline lookup yields CDR1 MNHEY and CDR2 SMNVEV (reference sequence). The CDR3 is made up of 12 amino acids. This CDR3 reads CASWSAYNEQFF. CDR3 sequence (DNA): TGTGCCAGCTGGAGCGCCTACAATGAGCAGTTCTTC.

The J gene is TRBJ2-3, the V gene TRBV5-1, with D unresolved. The germline gives CDR1 SGHRS, CDR2 YFSETQ. This CDR3 has 13 residues. The germline V and J ends were trimmed by 0 bases and 1 base, with 3 bases remaining between them. The CDR3, as DNA: TGCGCCAGCAGCTTGGGAGGCACAGATACGCAGTATTTT. Its translation is CASSLGGTDTQYF.

The gene calls are TRBV6-5 and TRBJ1-3; D not resolved. The CDR3 spans 15 residues. V lost 6 bases and J lost 0, with 12 bases in between. Looked up from germline, CDR1 is MNHEY and CDR2 is SVGAGI. CDR3 sequence (DNA): TGTGCCAGCAGCCGAGACCCCAGCTCTGGAAACACCATATATTTT. It codes for CASSRDPSSGNTIYF.

The chain uses TRBV4-1 and TRBJ2-1; the match to TRBD1 covers 9 bases. The CDR3 is made up of 15 amino acids. Germline CDR1 MGHRA, CDR2 YSYEKL. Germline trimming cut 2 bases from V and 5 bases from J; bases unmatched to any gene: 4. For the CDR3, the DNA is TGCGCCAGCAGCCAAACAGGGGGCGCTGACAATGAGCAGTTCTTC. It specifies CASSQTGGADNEQFF.

The J gene is TRBJ1-5, the V gene TRBV5-1; unclear D gene. Germline CDR1 and CDR2: SGHRS and YFSETQ. The CDR3 totals 15 residues. V gave up 1 base and J gave up 0 bases, with 8 bases separating them. This CDR3 is CASSLTVNSNQPQHF. The DNA for the CDR3 is TGCGCCAGCAGCTTGACAGTTAATAGCAATCAGCCCCAGCATTTT.

This clone occurred once. The chain couples TRBV7-9 to TRBJ2-1; D ambiguous. The germline V gene has CDR1 SEHNR and CDR2 FQNEAQ (reference sequence). V lost 5 bases, J lost 4 bases, and 12 bases lay in between. The CDR3 loop spans 14 amino acids. This chain's CDR3 is CASSPGQAYNEQFF. The DNA for the CDR3 is TGTGCCAGCAGCCCGGGTCAGGCTTACAATGAGCAGTTCTTC.

The V gene is TRBV25-1, the J gene TRBJ2-7, with TRBD2 identical over 9 bases. V lost 2 bases, J lost 4 bases, and 6 bases stayed unmatched. This CDR3 has 15 amino acids. CDR1 and CDR2 from the germline V gene are MGHDK and SYGVNS. CDR3 in amino acids: CASSEHSGGAYEQYF. CDR3 DNA: TGTGCCAGCAGTGAACATAGCGGGGGCGCTTACGAGCAGTACTTC.

The CDR3 nucleotides are TGTGCCAGCAGCCAAACAGGGTACCAAGAGACCCAGTACTTC. Protein product: CASSQTGYQETQYF. The V and J genes are TRBV6-5 and TRBJ2-5; tentatively, D is TRBD1 (6 bases). CDR1 and CDR2 from the germline V gene are MNHEY and SVGAGI. The CDR3 is 14 amino acids. V lost 6 bases to trimming and J lost 0 bases, with 11 bases between them.

The chain is built from TRBV7-2 and TRBJ2-7, with 12 bases fitting TRBD1. Germline lookup yields CDR1 SGHTA and CDR2 FQGNSA. The V gene end was trimmed by 6 bases and the J gene end by 5 bases; junction bases not matched to a gene: 11. The CDR3 extends over 16 amino acids. The CDR3 sequence is CASSSGTGGYRDEQYF. The CDR3 DNA reads as TGTGCCAGCAGTTCCGGGACAGGGGGCTATCGGGACGAGCAGTACTTC.

J is TRBJ1-1 and V is TRBV6-5; no reliable D call. CDR1 and CDR2 (germline): MNHEY, SVGAGI. The CDR3 has 13 amino acids. V lost 6 bases, J lost 5 bases, and 13 bases lay in between. The CDR3 loop reads CASRPDGRTEAFF. CDR3 bases: TGTGCCAGCAGGCCCGACGGGCGGACTGAAGCTTTCTTT.

V and J are TRBV7-2 and TRBJ2-2, with a possible D match to TRBD2 (6 bases). The ends were cut back, 3 bases at V and 3 bases at J, with 11 bases in the middle. Per germline, CDR1 SGHTA and CDR2 FQGNSA. The CDR3 covers 15 residues. The CDR3 loop is CASSFVRGYTGELFF. In DNA form, the CDR3 reads TGTGCCAGCAGCTTCGTTCGGGGGTACACCGGGGAGCTGTTTTTT. Together with reference TRBV7-2 and TRBJ2-2, the CDR3 gives the full variable domain: GAGVSQSPSNKVTEKGKDVELRCDPISGHTALYWYRQSLGQGLEFLIYFQGNSAPDKSGLPSDRFSAERTGGSVSTLTIQRTQQEDSAVYLCASSFVRGYTGELFFGEGSRLTVL.

The J gene is TRBJ2-7, the V gene TRBV5-1; 7 bases fit TRBD2. The junction had 5 bases not matched to a gene; V was cut back by 0 bases and J by 2 bases. CDR3 length: 15 residues. CDR1 and CDR2 from the germline V gene are SGHRS and YFSETQ. CDR3 region: CASSLGLAGAYEQYF. The CDR3 DNA reads TGCGCCAGCAGCTTGGGTTTAGCGGGCGCCTACGAGCAGTACTTC.

This chain connects TRBV7-6 to TRBJ2-1; tentatively, D is TRBD2 (5 bases). V lost 4 bases to trimming and J lost 9 bases, with 16 bases between them. The germline gives CDR1 SGHVS, CDR2 FNYEAQ. This CDR3 is built from 14 residues. The CDR3 DNA is TGTGCCAGCAGCTGGAGCCAAACGGGATTTGAGCAGTTCTTC. Translating it yields CASSWSQTGFEQFF.

This clone was seen only a few times. The rearrangement uses TRBV10-3 and TRBJ1-2; a weak D match, TRBD1 (5 bases). V was pared by 2 bases and J by 7 bases, with 11 bases between. From germline, CDR1 is ENHRY and CDR2 SYGVKD. The CDR3 is 13 amino acids. CDR3 residues: CAISEGGMSGYTF. In DNA form, the CDR3 reads TGTGCCATCAGTGAGGGGGGAATGAGTGGCTACACCTTC.

V usage is TRBV7-9 and J usage is TRBJ2-7; D gene uncertain. The V end lost 5 bases, the J end lost 2 bases, and 10 bases lay between the germline ends. Germline V gene data show CDR1 as SEHNR and CDR2 as FQNEAQ (reference sequence). CDR3 length equals 13 residues. The CDR3 spells CASSRTPAYEQYF. As DNA, the CDR3 is TGTGCCAGCAGCCGGACCCCTGCCTACGAGCAGTACTTC.

The V call is TRBV7-2, the J call TRBJ1-1, with D possibly being TRBD1 (5 bases). The CDR3 length is 13 residues. With 1 base removed from V and 11 bases from J, the gap between germline ends came to 14 bases. CDR1 SGHTA and CDR2 FQGNSA come from the germline V gene. The CDR3 is CASSLGAGKGAFF. The CDR3 coding sequence is TGTGCCAGCAGCTTAGGGGCAGGGAAGGGTGCTTTCTTT.

The gene calls are TRBV5-8 and TRBJ2-2; 7 bases fit TRBD1. V lost 5 bases, J lost 0 bases, and 10 bases stayed unmatched. This CDR3 has 17 residues. The germline V gene encodes CDR1 SGHTS and CDR2 YDEGEE. Here the CDR3 reads CASSPRGQPSNTGELFF. The CDR3 DNA sequence: TGTGCCAGCAGTCCTCGGGGACAGCCTTCGAACACCGGGGAGCTGTTTTTT.

CDR3 coding DNA: TGCAGCGTTGACGGGCCTTCCAACGGAGATGAGCAGTTCTTC. It translates to CSVDGPSNGDEQFF. The chain uses TRBV29-1 and TRBJ2-1; no clear D. Germline V gene sequence: CDR1 SQVTM, CDR2 ANQGSEA. The V end was cut by 3 bases, the J end by 8 bases, with 17 bases between. CDR3 length: 14 residues.